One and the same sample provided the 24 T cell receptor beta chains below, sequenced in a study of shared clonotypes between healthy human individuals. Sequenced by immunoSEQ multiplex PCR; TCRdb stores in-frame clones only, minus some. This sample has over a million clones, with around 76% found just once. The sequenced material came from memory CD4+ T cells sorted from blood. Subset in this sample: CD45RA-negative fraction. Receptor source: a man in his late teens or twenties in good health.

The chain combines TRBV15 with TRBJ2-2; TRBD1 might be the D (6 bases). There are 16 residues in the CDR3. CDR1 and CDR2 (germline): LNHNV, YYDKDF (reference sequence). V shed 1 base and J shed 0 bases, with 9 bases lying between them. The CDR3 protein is CATSRAQGPNTGELFF. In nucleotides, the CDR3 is TGTGCCACCAGCAGAGCACAGGGACCGAACACCGGGGAGCTGTTTTTT.

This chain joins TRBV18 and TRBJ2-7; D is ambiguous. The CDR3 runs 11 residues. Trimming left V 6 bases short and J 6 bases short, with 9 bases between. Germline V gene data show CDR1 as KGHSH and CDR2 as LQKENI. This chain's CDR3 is CASSPSVEQYF. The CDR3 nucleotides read TGTGCCAGCTCCCCCAGTGTCGAGCAGTACTTC.

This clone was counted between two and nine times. CDR3 protein: CASSRDLAQQEQHF. The CDR3 DNA sequence: TGTGCCAGCAGTCGTGACCTGGCACAGCAGGAACAGCATTTT. The chain joins TRBV6-1 to TRBJ1-5; no firm D call. Trimming stripped 5 bases from V and 13 bases from J, with 21 bases between. CDR1 and CDR2 from the germline V gene are MNHNS and SASEGT. CDR3 length equals 14 residues.

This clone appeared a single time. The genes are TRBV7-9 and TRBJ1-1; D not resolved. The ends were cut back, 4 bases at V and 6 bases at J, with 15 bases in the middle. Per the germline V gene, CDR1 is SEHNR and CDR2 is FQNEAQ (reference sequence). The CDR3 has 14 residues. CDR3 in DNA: TGTGCCAGCAGCTCCCCAGTGGATTCCCCTGAAGCTTTCTTT. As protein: CASSSPVDSPEAFF.

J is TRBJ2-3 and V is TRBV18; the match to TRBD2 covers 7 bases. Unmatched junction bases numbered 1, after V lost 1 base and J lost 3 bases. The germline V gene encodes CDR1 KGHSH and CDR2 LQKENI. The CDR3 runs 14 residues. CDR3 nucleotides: TGTGCCAGCTCACCACGGGAGGGGACAGATACGCAGTATTTT. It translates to CASSPREGTDTQYF.

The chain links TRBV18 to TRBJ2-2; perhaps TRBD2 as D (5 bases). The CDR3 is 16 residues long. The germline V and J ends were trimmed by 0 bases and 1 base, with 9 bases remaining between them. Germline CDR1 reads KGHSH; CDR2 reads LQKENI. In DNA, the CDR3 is TGTGCCAGCTCACCACCGGAGGCAGAGAACACCGGGGAGCTGTTTTTT. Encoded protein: CASSPPEAENTGELFF.

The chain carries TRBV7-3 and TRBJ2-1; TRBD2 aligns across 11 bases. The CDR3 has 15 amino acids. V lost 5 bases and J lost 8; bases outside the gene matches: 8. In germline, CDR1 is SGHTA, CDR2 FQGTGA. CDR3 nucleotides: TGTGCCAGCAGCCCTAGCGGGGGGTTAACCGATGAGCAGTTCTTC. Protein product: CASSPSGGLTDEQFF.

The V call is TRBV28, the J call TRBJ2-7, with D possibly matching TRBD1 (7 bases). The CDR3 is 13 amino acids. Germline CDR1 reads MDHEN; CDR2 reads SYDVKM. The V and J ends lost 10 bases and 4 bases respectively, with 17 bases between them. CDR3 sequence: CATSRTGGYEQYF. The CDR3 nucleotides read TGTGCCACCTCACGGACAGGAGGGTACGAGCAGTACTTC.

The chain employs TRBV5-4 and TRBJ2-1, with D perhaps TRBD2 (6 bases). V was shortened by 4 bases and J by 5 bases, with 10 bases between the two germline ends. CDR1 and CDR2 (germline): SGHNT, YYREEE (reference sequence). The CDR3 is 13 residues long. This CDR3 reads CASSGTGNNEQFF. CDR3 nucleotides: TGTGCCAGCAGCGGGACTGGGAACAATGAGCAGTTCTTC.

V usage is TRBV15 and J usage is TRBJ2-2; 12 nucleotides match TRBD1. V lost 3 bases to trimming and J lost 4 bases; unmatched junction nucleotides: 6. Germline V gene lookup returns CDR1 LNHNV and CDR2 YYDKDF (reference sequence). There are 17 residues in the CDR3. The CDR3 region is CATSSLGQGAGTGELFF. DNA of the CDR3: TGTGCCACCAGCAGCCTGGGACAGGGGGCCGGCACCGGGGAGCTGTTTTTT.

CDR3: CASSPRGDRDGYTF. The CDR3 DNA is TGTGCCAGCAGTCCGCGGGGGGACCGGGATGGCTACACCTTC. The chain has TRBV6-1 and TRBJ1-2, with D perhaps TRBD1 (5 bases). Trimming shortened V by 5 bases and J by 6 bases, and 16 bases separated the two germline ends. This CDR3 contains 14 residues. Germline CDR1 reads MNHNS; CDR2 reads SASEGT.

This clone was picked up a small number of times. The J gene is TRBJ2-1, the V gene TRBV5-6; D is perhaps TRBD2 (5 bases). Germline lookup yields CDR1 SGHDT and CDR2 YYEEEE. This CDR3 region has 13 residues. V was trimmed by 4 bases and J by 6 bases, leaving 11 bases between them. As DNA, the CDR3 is TGTGCCAGCAGCCAATTTGGAGGCAATGAGCAGTTCTTC. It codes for CASSQFGGNEQFF.

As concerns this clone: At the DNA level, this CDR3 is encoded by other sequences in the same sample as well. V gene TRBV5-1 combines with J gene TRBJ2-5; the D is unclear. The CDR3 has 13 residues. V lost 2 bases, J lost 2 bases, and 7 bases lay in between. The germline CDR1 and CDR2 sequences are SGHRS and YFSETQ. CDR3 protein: CASSLPGQETQYF. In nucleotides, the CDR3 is TGCGCCAGCAGCTTACCAGGACAAGAGACCCAGTACTTC.

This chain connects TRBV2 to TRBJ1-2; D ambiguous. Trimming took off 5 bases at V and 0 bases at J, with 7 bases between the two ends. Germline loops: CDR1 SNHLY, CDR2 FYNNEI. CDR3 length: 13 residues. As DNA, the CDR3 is TGTGCCAGCAGTAGCTCAGCTAACTATGGCTACACCTTC. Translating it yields CASSSSANYGYTF.

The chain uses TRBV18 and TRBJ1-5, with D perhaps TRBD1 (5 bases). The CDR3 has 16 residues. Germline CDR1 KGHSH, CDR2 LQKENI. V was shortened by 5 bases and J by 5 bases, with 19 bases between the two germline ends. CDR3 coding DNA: TGTGCCAGCTCAACCACGGCAGGAGCCAGGGATCAGCCCCAGCATTTT. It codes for CASSTTAGARDQPQHF.

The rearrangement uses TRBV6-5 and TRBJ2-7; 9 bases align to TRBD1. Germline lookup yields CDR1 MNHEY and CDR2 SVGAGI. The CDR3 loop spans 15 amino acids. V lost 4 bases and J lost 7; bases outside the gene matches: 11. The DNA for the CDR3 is TGTGCCAGCAGTTCCCCCGGGACAGGGACAGGGGAGCAGTACTTC. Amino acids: CASSSPGTGTGEQYF.

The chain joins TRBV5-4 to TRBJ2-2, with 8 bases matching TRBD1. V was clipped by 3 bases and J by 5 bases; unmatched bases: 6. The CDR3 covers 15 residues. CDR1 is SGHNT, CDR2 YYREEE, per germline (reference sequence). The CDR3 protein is CASSSRGRGTGELFF. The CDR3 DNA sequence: TGTGCCAGCAGCTCCAGGGGGCGAGGAACCGGGGAGCTGTTTTTT.

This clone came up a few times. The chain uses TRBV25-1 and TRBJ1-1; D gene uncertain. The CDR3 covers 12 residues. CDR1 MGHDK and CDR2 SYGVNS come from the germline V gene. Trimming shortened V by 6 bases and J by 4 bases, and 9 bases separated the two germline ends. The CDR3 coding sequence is TGTGCCAGCAGGGCAGGAGGCACTGAAGCTTTCTTT. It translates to CASRAGGTEAFF.

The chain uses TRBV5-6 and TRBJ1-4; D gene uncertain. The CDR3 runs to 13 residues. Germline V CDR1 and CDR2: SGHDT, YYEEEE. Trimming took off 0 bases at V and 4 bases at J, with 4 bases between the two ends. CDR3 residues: CASSLAVNEKLFF. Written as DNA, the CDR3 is TGTGCCAGCAGCTTGGCTGTTAATGAAAAACTGTTTTTT.

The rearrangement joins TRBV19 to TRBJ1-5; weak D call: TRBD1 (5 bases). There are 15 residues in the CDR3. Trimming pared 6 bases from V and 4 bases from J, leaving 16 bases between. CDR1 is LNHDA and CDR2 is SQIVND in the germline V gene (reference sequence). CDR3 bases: TGTGCCAGTAGGACCGGGACGGAGGTAAATCAGCCCCAGCATTTT. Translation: CASRTGTEVNQPQHF.

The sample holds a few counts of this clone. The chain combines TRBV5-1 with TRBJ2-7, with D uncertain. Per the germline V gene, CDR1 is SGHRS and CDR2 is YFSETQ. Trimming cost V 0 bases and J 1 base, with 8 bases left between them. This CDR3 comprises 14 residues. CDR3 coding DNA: TGCGCCAGCAGCTTGGACAGCCTATCCTACGAGCAGTACTTC. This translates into CASSLDSLSYEQYF.

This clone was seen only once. The CDR3 DNA reads TGCGCCAGCAGCTTGGGCGGGACCTATGGCTACACCTTC. Translated: CASSLGGTYGYTF. The chain couples TRBV5-1 to TRBJ1-2, with D maybe TRBD1 (5 bases). This CDR3 spans 13 amino acids. Germline CDR1 reads SGHRS; CDR2 reads YFSETQ. V lost 0 bases, J lost 4 bases, and 7 bases lay in between.

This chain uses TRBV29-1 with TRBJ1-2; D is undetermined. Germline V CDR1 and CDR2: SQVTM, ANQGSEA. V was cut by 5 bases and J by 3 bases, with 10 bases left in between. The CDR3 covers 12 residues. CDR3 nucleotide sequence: TGCAGCGTTATAGCCGGACACTATGGCTACACCTTC. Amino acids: CSVIAGHYGYTF.

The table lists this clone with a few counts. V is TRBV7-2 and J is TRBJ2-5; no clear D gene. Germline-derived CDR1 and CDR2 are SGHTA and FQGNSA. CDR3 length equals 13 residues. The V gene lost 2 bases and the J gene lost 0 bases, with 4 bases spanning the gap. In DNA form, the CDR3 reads TGTGCCAGCAGCTTACCCTACCAAGAGACCCAGTACTTC. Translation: CASSLPYQETQYF.